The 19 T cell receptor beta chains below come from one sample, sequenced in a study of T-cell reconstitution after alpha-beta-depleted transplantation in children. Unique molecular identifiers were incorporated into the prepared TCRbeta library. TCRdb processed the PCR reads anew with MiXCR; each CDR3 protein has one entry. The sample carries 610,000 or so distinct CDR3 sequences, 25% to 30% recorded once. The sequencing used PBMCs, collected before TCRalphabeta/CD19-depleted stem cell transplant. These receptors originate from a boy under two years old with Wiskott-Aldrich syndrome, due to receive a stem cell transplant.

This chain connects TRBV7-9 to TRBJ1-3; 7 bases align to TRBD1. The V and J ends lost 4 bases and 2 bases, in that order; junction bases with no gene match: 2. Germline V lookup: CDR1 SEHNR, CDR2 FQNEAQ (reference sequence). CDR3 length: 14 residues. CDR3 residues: CASSSGQAGNTIYF. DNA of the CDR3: TGTGCCAGCAGCTCCGGACAGGCTGGAAACACCATATATTTT.

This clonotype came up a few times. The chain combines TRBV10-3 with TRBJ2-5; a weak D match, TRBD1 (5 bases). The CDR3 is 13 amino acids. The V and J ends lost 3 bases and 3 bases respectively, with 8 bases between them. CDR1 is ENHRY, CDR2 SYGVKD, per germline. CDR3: CAISDRVEETQYF. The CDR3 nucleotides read TGTGCCATCAGTGACAGGGTGGAAGAGACCCAGTACTTC.

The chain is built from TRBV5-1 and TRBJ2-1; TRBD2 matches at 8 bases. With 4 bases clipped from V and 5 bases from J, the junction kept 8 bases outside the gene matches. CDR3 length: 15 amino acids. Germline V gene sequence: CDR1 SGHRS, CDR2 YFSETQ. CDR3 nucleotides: TGCGCCAGCAGCCTGAGCGGGAGAACGGACAATGAGCAGTTCTTC. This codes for CASSLSGRTDNEQFF. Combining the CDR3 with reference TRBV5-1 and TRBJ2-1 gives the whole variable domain KAGVTQTPRYLIKTRGQQVTLSCSPISGHRSVSWYQQTPGQGLQFLFEYFSETQRNKGNFPGRFSGRQFSNSRSEMNVSTLELGDSALYLCASSLSGRTDNEQFFGPGTRLTVL.

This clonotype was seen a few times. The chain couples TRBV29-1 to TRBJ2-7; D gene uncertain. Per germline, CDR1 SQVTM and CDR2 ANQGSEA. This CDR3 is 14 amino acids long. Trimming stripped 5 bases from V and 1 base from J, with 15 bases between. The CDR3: CSVTPVGVSYEQYF. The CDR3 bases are TGCAGCGTTACCCCCGTCGGAGTATCCTACGAGCAGTACTTC.

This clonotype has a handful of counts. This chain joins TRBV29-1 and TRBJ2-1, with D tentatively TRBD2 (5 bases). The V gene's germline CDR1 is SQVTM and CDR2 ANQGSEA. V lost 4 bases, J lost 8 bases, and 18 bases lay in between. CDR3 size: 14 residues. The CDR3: CSVGPRLSSDEQFF. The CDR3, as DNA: TGCAGCGTTGGCCCAAGGTTGAGTAGCGATGAGCAGTTCTTC.

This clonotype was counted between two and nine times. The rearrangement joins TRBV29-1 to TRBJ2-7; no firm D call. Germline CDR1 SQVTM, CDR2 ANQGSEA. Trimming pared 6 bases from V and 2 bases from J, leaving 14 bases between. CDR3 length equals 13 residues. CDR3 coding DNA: TGCAGCGTGAGAGGAACGGTGACCTACGAGCAGTACTTC. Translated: CSVRGTVTYEQYF.

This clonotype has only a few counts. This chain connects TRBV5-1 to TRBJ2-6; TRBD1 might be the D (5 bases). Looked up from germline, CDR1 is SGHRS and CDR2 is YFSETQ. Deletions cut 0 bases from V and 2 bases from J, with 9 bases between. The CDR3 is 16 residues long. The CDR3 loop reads CASSLARDTGANVLTF. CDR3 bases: TGCGCCAGCAGCTTGGCCAGGGATACTGGGGCCAACGTCCTGACTTTC.

CDR3 region: CASAGATEETQYF. The CDR3 region has the DNA TGTGCCAGCGCGGGGGCTACGGAAGAGACCCAGTACTTC. The chain uses TRBV6-1 and TRBJ2-5; D might be TRBD2 (7 bases). The V gene's germline CDR1 is MNHNS and CDR2 SASEGT. Trimming pared 8 bases from V and 3 bases from J, leaving 13 bases between. The CDR3 is 13 amino acids.

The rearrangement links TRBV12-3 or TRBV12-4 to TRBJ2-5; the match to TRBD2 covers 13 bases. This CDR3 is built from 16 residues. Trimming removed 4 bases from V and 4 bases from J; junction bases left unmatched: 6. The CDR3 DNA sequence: TGTGCCAGCAGTTCTGGACGGACTAGCGGGAGAGAGACCCAGTACTTC. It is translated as CASSSGRTSGRETQYF.

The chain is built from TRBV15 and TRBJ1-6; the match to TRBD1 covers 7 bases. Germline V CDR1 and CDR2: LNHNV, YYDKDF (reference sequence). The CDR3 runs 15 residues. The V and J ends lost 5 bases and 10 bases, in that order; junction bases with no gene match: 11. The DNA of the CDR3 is TGTGCCACCAGCCCACGACAGGGAGTCAGCTCACCCCTCCACTTT. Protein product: CATSPRQGVSSPLHF.

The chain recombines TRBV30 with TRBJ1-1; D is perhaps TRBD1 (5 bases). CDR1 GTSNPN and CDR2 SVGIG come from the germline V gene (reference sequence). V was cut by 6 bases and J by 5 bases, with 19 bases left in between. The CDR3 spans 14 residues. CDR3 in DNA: TGTGCCTGCCAACCAGCGGGGGAAAGGACTGAAGCTTTCTTT. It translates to CACQPAGERTEAFF.

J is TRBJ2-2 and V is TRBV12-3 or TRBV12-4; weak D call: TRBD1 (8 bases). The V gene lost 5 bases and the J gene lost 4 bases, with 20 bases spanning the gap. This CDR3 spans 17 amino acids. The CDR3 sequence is CASSTSGGGRPTGELFF. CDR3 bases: TGTGCCAGCAGTACTTCAGGGGGCGGGAGACCCACCGGGGAGCTGTTTTTT.

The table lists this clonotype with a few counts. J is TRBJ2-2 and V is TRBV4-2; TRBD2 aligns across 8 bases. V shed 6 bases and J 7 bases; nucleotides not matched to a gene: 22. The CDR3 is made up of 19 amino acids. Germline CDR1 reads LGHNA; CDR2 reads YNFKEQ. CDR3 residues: CASSIFRTRAGVRDGELFF. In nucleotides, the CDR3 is TGTGCCAGCAGTATTTTTCGGACCAGAGCGGGAGTTAGAGACGGGGAGCTGTTTTTT.

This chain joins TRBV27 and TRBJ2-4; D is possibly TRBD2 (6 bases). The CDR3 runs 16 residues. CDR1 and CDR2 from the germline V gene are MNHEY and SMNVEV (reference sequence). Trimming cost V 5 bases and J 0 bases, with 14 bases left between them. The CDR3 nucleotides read TGTGCCAGCAGTCTGGGACTTCTATTAGCCAAAAACATTCAGTACTTC. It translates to CASSLGLLLAKNIQYF.

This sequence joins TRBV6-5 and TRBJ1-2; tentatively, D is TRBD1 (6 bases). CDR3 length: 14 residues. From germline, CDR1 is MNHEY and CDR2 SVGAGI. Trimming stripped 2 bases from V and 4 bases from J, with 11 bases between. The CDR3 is CASSYTGTPYGYTF. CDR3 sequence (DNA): TGTGCCAGCAGTTACACCGGGACACCCTATGGCTACACCTTC.

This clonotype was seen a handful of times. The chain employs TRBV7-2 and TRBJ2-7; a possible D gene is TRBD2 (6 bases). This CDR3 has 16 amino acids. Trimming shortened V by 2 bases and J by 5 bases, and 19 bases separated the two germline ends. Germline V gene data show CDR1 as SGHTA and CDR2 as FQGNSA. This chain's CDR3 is CASSLRGLGGRNEQYF. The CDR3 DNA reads TGTGCCAGCAGCTTAAGGGGCCTCGGGGGACGCAACGAGCAGTACTTC.

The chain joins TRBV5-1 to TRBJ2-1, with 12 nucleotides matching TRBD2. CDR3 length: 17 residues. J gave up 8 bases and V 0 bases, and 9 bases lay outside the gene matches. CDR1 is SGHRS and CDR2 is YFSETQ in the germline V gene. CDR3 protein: CASSLGALAGGRYEQFF. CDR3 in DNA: TGCGCCAGCAGCTTGGGGGCACTAGCGGGAGGCCGGTATGAGCAGTTCTTC.

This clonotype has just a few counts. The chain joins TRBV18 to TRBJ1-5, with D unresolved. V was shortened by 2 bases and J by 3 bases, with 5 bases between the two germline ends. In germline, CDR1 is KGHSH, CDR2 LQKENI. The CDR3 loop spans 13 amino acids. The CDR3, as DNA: TGTGCCAGCTCACCAGTTCCCAATCAGCCCCAGCATTTT. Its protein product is CASSPVPNQPQHF.

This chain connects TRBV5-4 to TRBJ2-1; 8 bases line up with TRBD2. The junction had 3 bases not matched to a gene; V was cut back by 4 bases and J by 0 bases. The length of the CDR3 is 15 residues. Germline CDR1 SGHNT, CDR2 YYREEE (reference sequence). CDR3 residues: CASSQLAASYNEQFF. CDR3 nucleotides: TGTGCCAGCAGCCAACTAGCGGCCTCCTACAATGAGCAGTTCTTC.